Included here is one TCR beta chain sequence, with context. This is likely a read error, given that the CDR3 carries no conserved phenylalanine or tryptophan at its end. This entry is derived from a study of tumor-infiltrating lymphocytes in primary liver carcinoma. In the study overall: There were tumors of stage T1-T3 N0M0, each 4.2 to 10 cm across. Read depth, roughly 3.5 to 8 million productive TCRbeta reads, did not differ significantly between tissues.

The CDR3 covers 15 residues. Germline-derived CDR1 and CDR2 are SGHAT and FQNNGV. RNA was extracted from whole blood without cell sorting, alongside germline DNA. With roughly 500 ng total RNA as template and a constant-region primer, TCR beta cDNA was made. Researchers made the TCR beta libraries by running three nested multiplex PCR rounds with slightly modified ARM-PCR. Amplification in the first two PCR rounds was performed using TRBV1-TRBV30 forward primers and a C-beta reverse primer for 10 cycles each. TCRdb used MiXCR to reprocess the multiplex PCR reads, holding one entry per CDR3 protein. The repertoire has about 200,000 distinct CDR3 sequences, around 60% of them found once; the top ten carry about 7.1%.

The origin of this receptor is a woman in her sixties or seventies with primary liver carcinoma and hepatitis B virus infection. The sample comprised peripheral blood. The rearrangement links TRBV11-2 to TRBJ2-2, with 7 bases that match TRBD2. This chain's CDR3 is CASSILTSSTRELFY. DNA for the CDR3: TGTGCCAGCAGCATTTTGACTAGCAGCACCAGGGAGCTGTTTTAT.